Listed below are T cell receptor beta chains from one sample, sequenced in a study of T cells in Graves' hyperthyroidism and ophthalmopathy. Using its own MiXCR run on the multiplex PCR reads, TCRdb lists one record per CDR3 protein. Here the sample spans 450,000 to 500,000 distinct CDR3 sequences, about 20% being singletons. Material for sequencing was blood. The receptors derive from a woman between 65 and 79 years old with Graves' ophthalmopathy. The CDR3 runs from the conserved cysteine through the conserved F or W. The order of the fields is V gene, D gene, clone size, J gene, CDR3 protein, CDR3 DNA. D genes are given only for firm matches. Not all rows give a size; the values are once, few, many and, for expanded clones, a class.

V gene: TRBV10-3; D gene: .; clone size: few; J gene: TRBJ1-1; CDR3 protein: CAISEIWGGTEAFF; CDR3 DNA: TGTGCCATCAGTGAAATCTGGGGGGGAACTGAAGCTTTCTTT
V gene: TRBV7-7; D gene: .; clone size: .; J gene: TRBJ1-1; CDR3 protein: CATYRGPENTEAFF; CDR3 DNA: TGTGCTACGTACCGGGGACCGGAAAACACTGAAGCTTTCTTT
V gene: TRBV10-3; D gene: .; clone size: few; J gene: TRBJ2-5; CDR3 protein: CAISDGGQQETQYF; CDR3 DNA: TGTGCCATCAGTGACGGGGGACAGCAAGAGACCCAGTACTTC
V gene: TRBV30; D gene: TRBD2; clone size: .; J gene: TRBJ2-3; CDR3 protein: CAWSLREYTQYF; CDR3 DNA: TGTGCCTGGAGTTTGCGGGAGTATACGCAGTATTTT
V gene: TRBV27; D gene: .; clone size: many; J gene: TRBJ2-1; CDR3 protein: CASSSGLNEQFF; CDR3 DNA: TGTGCCAGCAGTTCAGGACTGAATGAGCAGTTCTTC
V gene: TRBV7-2; D gene: .; clone size: few; J gene: TRBJ1-1; CDR3 protein: CASSLGLMGGTEAFF; CDR3 DNA: TGTGCCAGCAGCTTAGGCCTTATGGGGGGCACTGAAGCTTTCTTT
V gene: TRBV3-1; D gene: .; clone size: few; J gene: TRBJ2-3; CDR3 protein: CASSQDPRDSDTQYF; CDR3 DNA: TGTGCCAGCAGCCAAGATCCCCGGGACTCCGATACGCAGTATTTT
V gene: TRBV20-1; D gene: .; clone size: .; J gene: TRBJ1-3; CDR3 protein: CSARDFGRRDTIYF; CDR3 DNA: TGCAGTGCTAGAGATTTCGGGCGGAGGGACACCATATATTTT
V gene: TRBV6-1; D gene: .; clone size: .; J gene: TRBJ2-3; CDR3 protein: CASSSTTAPTDTQYF; CDR3 DNA: TGTGCCAGCAGCTCAACTACCGCCCCCACAGATACGCAGTATTTT
V gene: TRBV6-1; D gene: .; clone size: many; J gene: TRBJ1-4; CDR3 protein: CASSLGQPRTNEKLFF; CDR3 DNA: TGTGCCAGCAGTCTTGGACAGCCCAGAACTAATGAAAAACTGTTTTTT
V gene: TRBV6-1; D gene: .; clone size: few; J gene: TRBJ2-3; CDR3 protein: CASSPFLTDTQYF; CDR3 DNA: TGTGCCAGTTCCCCATTTCTCACAGATACGCAGTATTTT
V gene: TRBV28; D gene: TRBD1; clone size: .; J gene: TRBJ1-6; CDR3 protein: CASTTGTGGTSLHF; CDR3 DNA: TGTGCCAGCACCACCGGGACAGGGGGCACATCCCTCCACTTT
V gene: TRBV12-3/TRBV12-4; D gene: TRBD2; clone size: few; J gene: TRBJ2-1; CDR3 protein: CASTFLAGGPGNEQFF; CDR3 DNA: TGTGCCAGCACCTTCCTGGCGGGAGGGCCGGGCAATGAGCAGTTCTTC
V gene: TRBV18; D gene: .; clone size: .; J gene: TRBJ2-5; CDR3 protein: CASSIRYQETQYF; CDR3 DNA: TGTGCCAGCTCGATCAGGTACCAAGAGACCCAGTACTTC
V gene: TRBV6-5; D gene: .; clone size: .; J gene: TRBJ1-2; CDR3 protein: CASSYSMGGRGYTF; CDR3 DNA: TGTGCCAGCAGTTACTCGATGGGAGGGAGAGGCTACACCTTC
V gene: TRBV12-5; D gene: .; clone size: .; J gene: TRBJ2-4; CDR3 protein: CASGLGYSKNIQYF; CDR3 DNA: TGTGCTAGTGGTTTGGGGTATTCCAAAAACATTCAGTACTTC
V gene: TRBV6-2/TRBV6-3; D gene: .; clone size: once; J gene: TRBJ1-3; CDR3 protein: CASRNQGGNTIYF; CDR3 DNA: TGTGCCAGCAGAAACCAGGGGGGAAACACCATATATTTT
V gene: TRBV7-9; D gene: TRBD1; clone size: many; J gene: TRBJ1-6; CDR3 protein: CASSFGDRNSPLHF; CDR3 DNA: TGTGCCAGCAGCTTCGGGGACAGGAATTCACCCCTCCACTTT
V gene: TRBV29-1; D gene: TRBD1; clone size: many; J gene: TRBJ1-1; CDR3 protein: CSVETGVYGEAFF; CDR3 DNA: TGCAGCGTAGAGACAGGGGTCTATGGTGAAGCTTTCTTT
V gene: TRBV11-2; D gene: .; clone size: few; J gene: TRBJ2-1; CDR3 protein: CASSIRAVSYNEQFF; CDR3 DNA: TGTGCCAGCAGCATACGGGCCGTCTCCTACAATGAGCAGTTCTTC
V gene: TRBV6-1; D gene: .; clone size: few; J gene: TRBJ1-5; CDR3 protein: CATSTPGGNQPQHF; CDR3 DNA: TGTGCCACCTCGACTCCCGGGGGCAATCAGCCCCAGCATTTT
V gene: TRBV7-3; D gene: .; clone size: few; J gene: TRBJ1-1; CDR3 protein: CASRVAEGNTEAFF; CDR3 DNA: TGTGCCAGCAGGGTCGCCGAGGGTAACACTGAAGCTTTCTTT
V gene: TRBV27; D gene: .; clone size: few; J gene: TRBJ1-4; CDR3 protein: CASSLIGTGSEKLFF; CDR3 DNA: TGTGCCAGCAGTTTGATTGGAACAGGGTCTGAAAAACTGTTTTTT
V gene: TRBV12-3/TRBV12-4; D gene: TRBD2; clone size: few; J gene: TRBJ2-3; CDR3 protein: CASSLRENADTQYF; CDR3 DNA: TGTGCCAGCAGTTTGCGGGAGAACGCAGATACGCAGTATTTT
V gene: TRBV20-1; D gene: .; clone size: few; J gene: TRBJ2-7; CDR3 protein: CSATLPTYEQYF; CDR3 DNA: TGCAGTGCTACGCTCCCGACCTACGAGCAGTACTTC
V gene: TRBV2; D gene: .; clone size: many; J gene: TRBJ2-5; CDR3 protein: CASSPRDGVETQYF; CDR3 DNA: TGTGCCAGCAGTCCCCGCGACGGTGTGGAGACCCAGTACTTC
V gene: TRBV5-1; D gene: TRBD1; clone size: .; J gene: TRBJ2-3; CDR3 protein: CASSIGQGADTQYF; CDR3 DNA: TGCGCCAGCAGCATAGGACAGGGGGCGGATACGCAGTATTTT
V gene: TRBV3-1; D gene: .; clone size: many; J gene: TRBJ1-2; CDR3 protein: CASSQRGTHGYTF; CDR3 DNA: TGTGCCAGCAGCCAAAGAGGGACTCATGGCTACACCTTC
V gene: TRBV4-1; D gene: .; clone size: few; J gene: TRBJ1-5; CDR3 protein: CASSQERGFGQPQHF; CDR3 DNA: TGCGCCAGCAGCCAAGAAAGAGGGTTCGGTCAGCCCCAGCATTTT
V gene: TRBV7-9; D gene: .; clone size: .; J gene: TRBJ2-7; CDR3 protein: CASSLGRDLYEQYF; CDR3 DNA: TGTGCCAGCAGCTTAGGACGGGACCTCTACGAGCAGTACTTC
V gene: TRBV19; D gene: TRBD2; clone size: few; J gene: TRBJ2-1; CDR3 protein: CASRAAGDSYNEQFF; CDR3 DNA: TGTGCCAGTAGGGCCGCGGGAGATTCCTACAATGAGCAGTTCTTC
V gene: TRBV19; D gene: .; clone size: .; J gene: TRBJ2-2; CDR3 protein: CATRGGDRGWAGELFF; CDR3 DNA: TGTGCCACCAGGGGGGGGGATCGCGGCTGGGCCGGGGAGCTGTTTTTT
V gene: TRBV2; D gene: .; clone size: many; J gene: TRBJ1-1; CDR3 protein: CASSGPADTEAFF; CDR3 DNA: TGTGCCAGCAGTGGACCCGCGGACACTGAAGCTTTCTTT
V gene: TRBV30; D gene: .; clone size: .; J gene: TRBJ2-2; CDR3 protein: CAWAPLQNTGELFF; CDR3 DNA: TGTGCCTGGGCCCCCTTGCAGAACACCGGGGAGCTGTTTTTT
V gene: TRBV6-1; D gene: TRBD1; clone size: few; J gene: TRBJ1-6; CDR3 protein: CASSYKVGQGHSPLHF; CDR3 DNA: TGTGCCAGCAGTTATAAGGTTGGACAGGGACATTCACCCCTCCACTTT
V gene: TRBV6-9; D gene: .; clone size: few; J gene: TRBJ1-6; CDR3 protein: CASRITGLRNSPLHF; CDR3 DNA: TGTGCCAGCCGAATAACAGGGTTGAGGAATTCACCCCTCCACTTT
V gene: TRBV6-2/TRBV6-3; D gene: TRBD1; clone size: .; J gene: TRBJ2-7; CDR3 protein: CASSIPPGQGKNEQYF; CDR3 DNA: TGTGCCAGCAGTATCCCCCCTGGACAGGGGAAGAACGAGCAGTACTTC
V gene: TRBV6-2/TRBV6-3; D gene: .; clone size: .; J gene: TRBJ1-5; CDR3 protein: CASSLMYGNQPQHF; CDR3 DNA: TGTGCCAGCAGCCTCATGTATGGGAATCAGCCCCAGCATTTT
V gene: TRBV7-9; D gene: .; clone size: .; J gene: TRBJ1-1; CDR3 protein: CASSSEVAEAFF; CDR3 DNA: TGTGCCAGCAGCTCAGAAGTGGCTGAAGCTTTCTTT
V gene: TRBV6-6; D gene: .; clone size: few; J gene: TRBJ1-1; CDR3 protein: CASSYRALGSRGGPEAFF; CDR3 DNA: TGTGCCAGCAGTTACCGGGCCCTCGGGTCCCGGGGAGGCCCTGAAGCTTTCTTT
V gene: TRBV6-1; D gene: .; clone size: .; J gene: TRBJ2-7; CDR3 protein: CASSEVRTRAAYEQYF; CDR3 DNA: TGTGCCAGCAGTGAAGTCAGGACTCGCGCAGCCTACGAGCAGTACTTC
V gene: TRBV12-3/TRBV12-4; D gene: .; clone size: many; J gene: TRBJ2-7; CDR3 protein: CASSLGQGGTYEQYF; CDR3 DNA: TGTGCCAGCAGCTTAGGGCAGGGAGGCACCTACGAGCAGTACTTC
V gene: TRBV12-3/TRBV12-4; D gene: .; clone size: few; J gene: TRBJ1-5; CDR3 protein: CASSFLQGNQPQHF; CDR3 DNA: TGTGCCAGCAGTTTTCTACAGGGCAATCAGCCCCAGCATTTT
V gene: TRBV12-3/TRBV12-4; D gene: TRBD2; clone size: many; J gene: TRBJ2-1; CDR3 protein: CASSFSSTSGKVEQFF; CDR3 DNA: TGTGCCAGCAGTTTTAGTAGTACTAGCGGGAAGGTTGAGCAGTTCTTC
V gene: TRBV7-8; D gene: .; clone size: few; J gene: TRBJ1-5; CDR3 protein: CASSPGRENQPQHF; CDR3 DNA: TGTGCCAGCAGCCCGGGACGGGAAAATCAGCCCCAGCATTTT
V gene: TRBV11-2; D gene: TRBD2; clone size: many; J gene: TRBJ2-1; CDR3 protein: CASSLRLAGGSYNEQFF; CDR3 DNA: TGTGCCAGCAGCTTAAGACTAGCGGGAGGTTCCTACAATGAGCAGTTCTTC
V gene: TRBV3-1; D gene: .; clone size: .; J gene: TRBJ2-2; CDR3 protein: CASAGPGELFF; CDR3 DNA: TGTGCCAGCGCGGGGCCCGGGGAGCTGTTTTTT
V gene: TRBV7-9; D gene: TRBD1; clone size: .; J gene: TRBJ1-4; CDR3 protein: CASSSTGLGEKLFF; CDR3 DNA: TGTGCCAGCAGCTCGACAGGGCTCGGTGAAAAACTGTTTTTT
V gene: TRBV7-2; D gene: TRBD1; clone size: .; J gene: TRBJ2-1; CDR3 protein: CASSLVPGQGSYNEQFF; CDR3 DNA: TGTGCCAGCAGCTTAGTGCCGGGACAGGGTTCCTACAATGAGCAGTTCTTC
V gene: TRBV7-9; D gene: TRBD1; clone size: .; J gene: TRBJ1-1; CDR3 protein: CASSPSGQGIIGAFF; CDR3 DNA: TGTGCCAGCAGCCCATCGGGACAGGGTATAATCGGAGCTTTCTTT
V gene: TRBV5-1; D gene: TRBD2; clone size: .; J gene: TRBJ2-1; CDR3 protein: CASSLKREGNNEQFF; CDR3 DNA: TGCGCCAGCAGCTTGAAGCGGGAGGGGAACAATGAGCAGTTCTTC
V gene: TRBV28; D gene: .; clone size: many; J gene: TRBJ2-7; CDR3 protein: CASSSHIGSSYEQYF; CDR3 DNA: TGTGCCAGCAGTTCACACATTGGAAGCTCCTACGAGCAGTACTTC